This T cell receptor (beta chain) was captured in a study of early T cells in non-severe SARS-CoV-2 infection. Study as a whole: Sequencing input comprised bulk RNA from unsorted whole blood; chain pairing was not available. General study points: VDJdb matching skewed toward anti-spike CD8 responses, missing private and CD4 specificities.

This clonotype was counted ten times or more. What it recognizes is unknown. Unique molecular identifiers tagged individual cDNA molecules. TCRdb itself ran the 5' RACE reads through MiXCR, one entry per CDR3 protein. The table includes tens of thousands of distinct CDR3 sequences, approximately 13% detected once. The CDR3 covers 16 residues. V trimming: 6 bases; J trimming: 0 bases; junction bases outside the gene matches: 3. This chain connects TRBV12-3 or TRBV12-4 to TRBJ2-2; 11 bases agree with TRBD2. This TCR came from an adult who was a healthcare worker with PCR-confirmed SARS-CoV-2 infection or an uninfected control (not recorded which). The sequencing sample was made of whole blood. The CDR3: CASRVAGGTNTGELFF. In DNA, the CDR3 is TGTGCCAGCAGAGTAGCGGGAGGGACGAACACCGGGGAGCTGTTTTTT.